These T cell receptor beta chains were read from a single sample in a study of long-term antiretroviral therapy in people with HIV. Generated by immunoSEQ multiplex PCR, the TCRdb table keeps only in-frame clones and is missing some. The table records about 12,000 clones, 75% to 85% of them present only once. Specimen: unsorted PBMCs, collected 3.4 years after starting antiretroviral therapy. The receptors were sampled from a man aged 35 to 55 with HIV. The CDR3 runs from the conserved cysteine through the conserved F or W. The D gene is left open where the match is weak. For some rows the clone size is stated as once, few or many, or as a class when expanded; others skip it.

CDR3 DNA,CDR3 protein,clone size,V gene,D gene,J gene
TGCAGTGCTCCAGGGAACTATGGCTACACCTTC,CSAPGNYGYTF,.,TRBV20-1,.,TRBJ1-2
TGTGCCAGCAGCGCCAGCCGACAGGGGGGCGAGCAGTACTTC,CASSASRQGGEQYF,once,TRBV9,TRBD1,TRBJ2-7
TGCGCCAGCAGCCCATCCTCGGGCCGGTCTGGAAACACCATATATTTT,CASSPSSGRSGNTIYF,.,TRBV5-1,.,TRBJ1-3
TGTGCTAGCAGCTTAGGAGCCGGGACTAGCGGGAGCAATGAGCAGTTCTTC,CASSLGAGTSGSNEQFF,.,TRBV7-7,TRBD2,TRBJ2-1
TGTGCCACCAGTAGCGCTAGTTCCTACAATGAGCAGTTCTTC,CATSSASSYNEQFF,.,TRBV15,.,TRBJ2-1
TGTGCCAGCGAGTACAGGCAAGAGACCCAGTACTTC,CASEYRQETQYF,.,TRBV6-1,.,TRBJ2-5
TGTGCCAGCAGTCCCAGGCGGACTACGAACACTGAAGCTTTCTTT,CASSPRRTTNTEAFF,.,TRBV25-1,.,TRBJ1-1
TGTGCCAGCAGCCCATTACAGGGGGTCTACGAGCAGTACTTC,CASSPLQGVYEQYF,.,TRBV28,TRBD1,TRBJ2-7
TGTGCCAGCAGTGAAGCTACTAGCGGCGGGGAGCTGTTTTTT,CASSEATSGGELFF,.,TRBV6-1,TRBD2,TRBJ2-2
TGCGCCAGCAGCCAAGATAGTAGGCAGATAGATGAGCAGTTCTTC,CASSQDSRQIDEQFF,.,TRBV4-1,.,TRBJ2-1